These 26 T cell receptor beta chains were all obtained from the same sample, sequenced in a study of cytomegalovirus exposure and HLA in healthy donors. The method was immunoSEQ multiplex PCR; TCRdb's version includes in-frame clones alone and lacks a portion of them. Among over 200,000 clones, less than 95% were seen once, and the ten largest hold around 3.1%. The sample was PBMCs. These receptors all stem from a woman in her twenties or thirties in good health and CMV-seronegative.

J is TRBJ2-7 and V is TRBV7-3; no firm D call. The CDR3 has 14 amino acids. Per germline, CDR1 SGHTA and CDR2 FQGTGA. V was trimmed by 2 bases and J by 6 bases, leaving 14 bases between them. The DNA for the CDR3 is TGTGCCAGCAGCTTACTAGGAATTGGCGGCGAGCAGTACTTC. It translates to CASSLLGIGGEQYF.

The chain combines TRBV10-2 with TRBJ2-1; 13 nucleotides match TRBD2. This CDR3 comprises 15 residues. Germline-derived CDR1 and CDR2 are WSHSY and SAAADI. The junction had 6 bases not matched to a gene; V was cut back by 6 bases and J by 7 bases. The CDR3 spells CASSPLAGGLNEQFF. The CDR3 nucleotides are TGCGCCAGCAGCCCACTAGCGGGAGGGCTTAATGAGCAGTTCTTC.

The V gene is TRBV2, the J gene TRBJ2-1; possibly TRBD1 or TRBD2 for D (6 bases each). Trimming took off 2 bases at V and 7 bases at J, with 18 bases between the two ends. The CDR3 is 16 residues long. CDR1 SNHLY and CDR2 FYNNEI come from the germline V gene. The CDR3 nucleotides are TGTGCCAGCAGTGAAATGGGGCTACCGGGGGCAAATGAGCAGTTCTTC. It encodes CASSEMGLPGANEQFF. Together with reference TRBV2 and TRBJ2-1, the CDR3 gives the full variable domain: EPEVTQTPSHQVTQMGQEVILRCVPISNHLYFYWYRQILGQKVEFLVSFYNNEISEKSEIFDDQFSVERPDGSNFTLKIRSTKLEDSAMYFCASSEMGLPGANEQFFGPGTRLTVL.

This clone turned up a few times. The chain uses TRBV18 and TRBJ2-5, with 8 bases matching TRBD1. Trimming cost V 5 bases and J 2 bases; bases outside gene matches: 4. The CDR3 extends over 14 amino acids. The germline gives CDR1 KGHSH, CDR2 LQKENI. CDR3 nucleotide sequence: TGTGCCAGCTCAAGGGACAGGACGCAAGAGACCCAGTACTTC. It yields the protein CASSRDRTQETQYF.

The genes are TRBV6-6 and TRBJ2-5; D is unclear. The V and J ends lost 7 bases and 5 bases respectively, with 8 bases between them. Germline CDR1 reads MNHNY; CDR2 reads SVGAGI (reference sequence). The CDR3 is made up of 11 amino acids. The CDR3 region is CASTKKETQYF. DNA for the CDR3: TGTGCCAGCACTAAAAAGGAGACCCAGTACTTC.

The V and J genes are TRBV7-9 and TRBJ2-1; D possibly matches TRBD1 or TRBD2 (5 bases each). Per the germline V gene, CDR1 is SEHNR and CDR2 is FQNEAQ (reference sequence). This CDR3 is built from 15 residues. Trimming took 4 bases from V and 4 from J, leaving 14 bases between them. CDR3 sequence: CASSSRDGIYNEQFF. CDR3 sequence (DNA): TGTGCCAGCAGCTCCCGGGACGGAATATACAATGAGCAGTTCTTC.

The rearrangement links TRBV11-2 to TRBJ2-1; 7 nucleotides align to TRBD1. Per germline, CDR1 SGHAT and CDR2 FQNNGV. CDR3 length: 16 residues. Unmatched junction bases numbered 18, after V lost 1 base and J lost 15 bases. The CDR3 DNA sequence: TGTGCCAGCAGCTTAGCTGGACAGGACACAGGCTCGTGGATGTTCTTC. This encodes CASSLAGQDTGSWMFF.

The chain links TRBV5-1 to TRBJ2-3; 8 nucleotides line up with TRBD2. The trim removed 4 bases at V and 0 bases at J, leaving 7 bases unmatched. Germline V lookup: CDR1 SGHRS, CDR2 YFSETQ. CDR3 size: 16 residues. The CDR3, as DNA: TGCGCCAGCAGCCTGGGACTAGGAGACAGCACAGATACGCAGTATTTT. Residues: CASSLGLGDSTDTQYF.

V usage is TRBV29-1 and J usage is TRBJ1-1; a possible D gene is TRBD1 (5 bases). Trimming took off 4 bases at V and 4 bases at J, with 13 bases between the two ends. Per the germline V gene, CDR1 is SQVTM and CDR2 is ANQGSEA. The length of the CDR3 is 13 residues. The DNA of the CDR3 is TGCAGCGTTGCTCCAGGGTGGGCCACTGAAGCTTTCTTT. Its protein product is CSVAPGWATEAFF. Full variable domain (outside the CDR3, taken from reference TRBV29-1 and TRBJ1-1): SAVISQKPSRDICQRGTSLTIQCQVDSQVTMMFWYRQQPGQSLTLIATANQGSEATYESGFVIDKFPISRPNLTFSTLTVSNMSPEDSSIYLCSVAPGWATEAFFGQGTRLTVV.

J is TRBJ1-3 and V is TRBV6-1; D is possibly TRBD1 (6 bases). CDR1 is MNHNS and CDR2 is SASEGT in the germline V gene. CDR3 size: 14 residues. V lost 5 bases and J lost 0, with 8 bases in between. The CDR3 loop reads CASSTGNSGNTIYF. The CDR3, as DNA: TGTGCCAGCAGTACAGGGAACTCTGGAAACACCATATATTTT.

The chain carries TRBV7-3 and TRBJ2-1; D gene uncertain. Germline V gives CDR1 SGHTA, CDR2 FQGTGA. V lost 1 base and J lost 5, with 6 bases in between. The CDR3 contains 13 residues. The CDR3 region has the DNA TGTGCCAGCAGCTTAAGCCAGAACAATGAGCAGTTCTTC. Its translation: CASSLSQNNEQFF.

The chain has TRBV2 and TRBJ2-2; maybe TRBD2 (5 bases). The CDR3 length is 13 residues. CDR1 and CDR2 from the germline V gene are SNHLY and FYNNEI. Deletions cut 7 bases from V and 7 bases from J, with 13 bases between. CDR3 protein: CASKDWTRGELFF. CDR3 DNA: TGTGCCAGCAAGGACTGGACGCGCGGGGAGCTGTTTTTT.

The rearrangement joins TRBV5-1 to TRBJ2-7, with TRBD1 matching over 8 bases. The germline CDR1 and CDR2 sequences are SGHRS and YFSETQ. The CDR3 extends over 13 amino acids. V gave up 6 bases and J gave up 4 bases; unmatched junction bases: 6. CDR3 residues: CASTRQGFYEQYF. DNA for the CDR3: TGCGCCAGCACGCGACAGGGGTTTTACGAGCAGTACTTC.

V usage is TRBV11-2 and J usage is TRBJ2-1; TRBD1 matches 8 bases. Trimming removed 5 bases from V and 0 bases from J; junction bases left unmatched: 6. There are 16 residues in the CDR3. Germline CDR1 SGHAT, CDR2 FQNNGV. The CDR3 sequence: CASSPDRGSSYNEQFF. CDR3 coding DNA: TGTGCCAGCAGCCCCGACAGGGGCAGCTCCTACAATGAGCAGTTCTTC.

This chain connects TRBV7-2 to TRBJ2-1, with TRBD2 matching over 7 bases. The CDR3 has 16 amino acids. Germline V gives CDR1 SGHTA, CDR2 FQGNSA. The J segment lost 9 bases and the V segment lost 5 bases, leaving 16 bases of the junction unmatched. CDR3 DNA: TGTGCCAGCAGCCTCGAGGGAGGGATTGCCAACGGTGAGCAGTTCTTC. Amino acid sequence: CASSLEGGIANGEQFF.

V usage is TRBV27 and J usage is TRBJ2-3; D not certain. CDR3 size: 14 residues. Germline values: CDR1 MNHEY, CDR2 SMNVEV (reference sequence). Deletions cut 2 bases from V and 3 bases from J, with 9 bases between. The CDR3 protein is CASSLNPVTDTQYF. In DNA form, the CDR3 reads TGTGCCAGCAGTTTAAATCCGGTGACAGATACGCAGTATTTT.

Concerning this clone: One end of the junction fails to match germline, which may point to a read error. The chain carries TRBV19 and TRBJ2-2; 11 positions agree with TRBD2. Germline values: CDR1 LNHDA, CDR2 SQIVND (reference sequence). The CDR3 loop spans 14 amino acids. CDR3 DNA sequence: TGTGCCAGTAGGATAGCGGGAGGGCCCGGGGAGCTGTTTTTT. Protein: CASRIAGGPGELFF.

The rearrangement links TRBV7-2 to TRBJ1-4; 7 bases fit TRBD1. The V segment lost 0 bases and the J segment 4 bases; nucleotides outside the gene matches: 2. The CDR3 is 15 amino acids. Germline-derived CDR1 and CDR2 are SGHTA and FQGNSA. In nucleotides, the CDR3 is TGTGCCAGCAGCTTAGCCAGGGGGATTAATGAAAAACTGTTTTTT. Translating gives CASSLARGINEKLFF.

This sequence joins TRBV5-6 and TRBJ2-7; D remains unclear. This CDR3 has 14 residues. CDR1 SGHDT and CDR2 YYEEEE come from the germline V gene. Trimming took off 0 bases at V and 1 base at J, with 8 bases between the two ends. This CDR3 reads CASSLGMRSYEQYF. Written as DNA, the CDR3 is TGTGCCAGCAGCTTGGGGATGCGGTCCTACGAGCAGTACTTC.

V and J are TRBV4-2 and TRBJ2-5, with a weak D call TRBD2 (5 bases). The CDR3 is made up of 16 amino acids. Germline CDR1 LGHNA, CDR2 YNFKEQ. V was pared by 0 bases and J by 2 bases, with 13 bases between. CDR3 sequence reads: CASSQDAGLGQETQYF. The CDR3 region has the DNA TGTGCCAGCAGCCAAGATGCGGGTTTGGGACAAGAGACCCAGTACTTC.

A single count supports this clone. The J gene is TRBJ1-2, the V gene TRBV6-5; 8 bases map to TRBD1. Looked up from germline, CDR1 is MNHEY and CDR2 is SVGAGI. V lost 0 bases to trimming and J lost 4 bases; unmatched junction nucleotides: 7. This CDR3 contains 16 residues. CDR3 in amino acids: CASSYSRQGRGYGYTF. CDR3 nucleotide sequence: TGTGCCAGCAGTTACTCCCGACAGGGGAGAGGCTATGGCTACACCTTC.

This chain links TRBV28 with TRBJ2-7, with 7 bases fitting TRBD1. The CDR3 is 19 amino acids. Germline trimming cut 6 bases from V and 2 bases from J; bases unmatched to any gene: 22. Germline V gene sequence: CDR1 MDHEN, CDR2 SYDVKM. CDR3 in amino acids: CASSPLTGTERHLAYEQYF. The CDR3 DNA reads TGTGCCAGCAGCCCCCTCACCGGGACAGAACGCCATTTAGCCTACGAGCAGTACTTC.

The chain joins TRBV2 to TRBJ2-7, with 10 bases lining up with TRBD1. This CDR3 contains 14 residues. The ends lost 5 bases at V and 5 bases at J; junction bases unmatched: 6. The germline gives CDR1 SNHLY, CDR2 FYNNEI. The CDR3 loop reads CASSIGTGEHEQYF. The DNA for the CDR3 is TGTGCCAGCAGTATCGGGACAGGGGAGCACGAGCAGTACTTC.

CDR3: CASKDREVPYSNQPQHF. The CDR3 DNA is TGTGCCAGTAAAGACAGGGAAGTCCCCTATAGCAATCAGCCCCAGCATTTT. V gene TRBV19 combines with J gene TRBJ1-5; 7 nucleotides match TRBD1. The CDR3 length is 17 residues. Germline CDR1 is LNHDA and CDR2 is SQIVND (reference sequence). V shed 7 bases and J 0 bases; nucleotides not matched to a gene: 12.

The chain joins TRBV4-2 to TRBJ2-7; D is possibly TRBD1 (6 bases). CDR3 size: 15 residues. Per the germline V gene, CDR1 is LGHNA and CDR2 is YNFKEQ. The V gene lost 0 bases and the J gene lost 3 bases, with 12 bases spanning the gap. The CDR3 spells CASSQDEQGFYEQYF. CDR3 nucleotide sequence: TGTGCCAGCAGCCAAGATGAGCAGGGGTTCTACGAGCAGTACTTC.

This chain uses TRBV28 with TRBJ1-1, with unresolved D. The germline V gene has CDR1 MDHEN and CDR2 SYDVKM. Trimming cost V 3 bases and J 1 base, with 9 bases left between them. The CDR3 covers 14 residues. This CDR3 is CASSFRNGNTEAFF. DNA for the CDR3: TGTGCCAGCAGTTTCAGGAATGGGAACACTGAAGCTTTCTTT.